The 3 T cell receptor beta chains below all came from one sample that was sequenced in a study of CD8+ T cells in alopecia areata. RNA, once extracted, was reverse transcribed into cDNA for use as the sequencing template. Clones were sequenced by immunoSEQ multiplex PCR, and TCRdb holds only the in-frame ones, with some missing. The sample holds 150,000 or so clones; around 87% are singletons and the top ten take around 15%. Sequences were derived from CD8+ T cells sorted from blood, sampled at week 0. The receptor source for this set is a human donor with alopecia areata.

This clone was recorded once. This chain connects TRBV4-1 to TRBJ1-2; D uncertain. The CDR3 length is 14 residues. Deletions cut 1 base from V and 6 bases from J, with 12 bases between. The germline gives CDR1 MGHRA, CDR2 YSYEKL. CDR3: CASSQAGSTDGYTF. The CDR3 nucleotides are TGCGCCAGCAGCCAAGCGGGGTCTACGGATGGCTACACCTTC.

The table lists this clone with a few counts. The J gene is TRBJ2-7, the V gene TRBV7-9, with a possible D match to TRBD2 (6 bases). Trimming pared 1 base from V and 2 bases from J, leaving 9 bases between. Germline values: CDR1 SEHNR, CDR2 FQNEAQ (reference sequence). The CDR3 is 14 residues long. As DNA, the CDR3 is TGTGCCAGCAGCTTAGGGGGGGAAGCCTACGAGCAGTACTTC. Amino acid sequence: CASSLGGEAYEQYF.

This sequence joins TRBV19 and TRBJ1-1; D gene ambiguous. The CDR3 is 12 residues long. Trimming shortened V by 4 bases and J by 7 bases, and 10 bases separated the two germline ends. Per the germline V gene, CDR1 is LNHDA and CDR2 is SQIVND (reference sequence). CDR3 DNA sequence: TGTGCCAGTAGTAACAGATACTTTGAAGCTTTCTTT. It yields the protein CASSNRYFEAFF.